This is a list of T cell receptor beta chains from one sample in a study of response to subunit inactivated influenza vaccine. From the RT-PCR reads, TCRdb called clonotypes with MiXCR, one entry per CDR3 protein. The sample has some 850,000 distinct CDR3 sequences, 18% seen once. This material consisted of PBMCs from blood, taken 5 days after vaccination. Receptors originate from a man between 45 and 60 years old who received an inactivated influenza vaccine. The CDR3 runs from the conserved cysteine through the conserved F or W. The D gene is left open where the match is weak. Size values are once, few and many counts, or a class for expanded clones, and some rows have none.

j_gene	len	d_gene	v_gene	abundance	CDR3nt	CDR3aa
TRBJ1-5	15	.	TRBV4-3	few	TGCGCCAGCAGCCAAGATAGGTCAAGAAATCAGCCCCAGCATTTT	CASSQDRSRNQPQHF
TRBJ2-1	16	TRBD2	TRBV5-8	.	TGTGCCAGCAGGACCCTGGGGGCTAGCGGGAGCTATGAGCAGTTCTTC	CASRTLGASGSYEQFF
TRBJ2-7	14	TRBD1	TRBV29-1	many	TGCAGCGTGACGGCCGGGACAGCCCTGGGCGAGCAGTACTTC	CSVTAGTALGEQYF
TRBJ2-3	15	.	TRBV29-1	.	TGCAGCGCAAAAACAATGGTGGACCGCACAGATACGCAGTATTTT	CSAKTMVDRTDTQYF
TRBJ2-7	14	.	TRBV4-3	many	TGCGCCAGCAGCCAAGGACCGCAGGGCTACGAGCAGTACTTC	CASSQGPQGYEQYF
TRBJ2-7	15	TRBD1	TRBV4-3	.	TGCGCCAGCAGCCAAGCGTGGACAGGGTCCTACGAGCAGTACTTC	CASSQAWTGSYEQYF
TRBJ1-6	15	.	TRBV4-3	many	TGCGCCAGCAGCCAAACGTCAGGCTATAATTCACCCCTCCACTTT	CASSQTSGYNSPLHF
TRBJ2-7	15	TRBD1	TRBV10-3	few	TGTGCCATCAGTGAGTTATCCGGGACAGGGTTCGAGCAGTACTTC	CAISELSGTGFEQYF
TRBJ1-1	12	.	TRBV7-2	.	TGTGCCAGCAGCTTAGGGGGGCTGGCGGCTTTCTTT	CASSLGGLAAFF
TRBJ1-6	15	.	TRBV4-3	.	TGCGCCAGCAGCCAAGGGACAGCGCTAAATTCACCCCTCCACTTT	CASSQGTALNSPLHF
TRBJ2-1	20	TRBD2	TRBV14	.	TGTGCCAGCAGCCAGGGGCCAGCGGGAAGTGTCATGAGGTCCTACAATGAGCAGTTCTTC	CASSQGPAGSVMRSYNEQFF
TRBJ2-7	15	.	TRBV5-1	few	TGCGCCAGCAGCTTGATAGAGACAGCCTCCTACGAGCAGTACTTC	CASSLIETASYEQYF
TRBJ2-7	13	TRBD1	TRBV2	many	TGTGCCAGCAGTGGGGACAGGGGAAACGAGCAGTACTTC	CASSGDRGNEQYF
TRBJ2-1	15	.	TRBV7-2	.	TGTGCCAGCAGTAAGTTAGCAGGCCTCCTCAATGAGCAGTTCTTC	CASSKLAGLLNEQFF
TRBJ2-7	12	.	TRBV7-9	few	TGTGCCAGCAGCTTGCTGGGGGCCGAGCAGTACTTC	CASSLLGAEQYF
TRBJ2-5	16	TRBD2	TRBV5-1	few	TGCGCCAGCAGCCTTGGGACTAGCGGGAGCAAAGAGACCCAGTACTTC	CASSLGTSGSKETQYF
TRBJ1-6	14	.	TRBV12-3/TRBV12-4	.	TGTGCCAGCAGTTTACGTTGGGTTCATTCACCCCTCCACTTT	CASSLRWVHSPLHF
TRBJ2-5	14	TRBD2	TRBV15	.	TGTGCCACCGCCGTCGCGGGGGAAGGAGAGACCCAGTACTTC	CATAVAGEGETQYF
TRBJ2-1	17	TRBD2	TRBV7-2	.	TGTGCCAGCAGCTTCCAGACTAGCATACTCTCCTACAATGAGCAGTTCTTC	CASSFQTSILSYNEQFF
TRBJ2-3	18	.	TRBV11-2	.	TGTGCCAGCAGCTTAGATTGGCGTCTATTCCTCCGAACCGGTACGCAGTATTTT	CASSLDWRLFLRTGTQYF
TRBJ2-2	17	TRBD2	TRBV7-2	.	TGTGCCAGCAGCTTAGCGCCTAGCGGGGGGAACACCGGGGAGCTGTTTTTT	CASSLAPSGGNTGELFF
TRBJ1-6	15	.	TRBV9	.	TGTGCCAGCAGCGAGGGGGGCAACTATAAATCACCCCTCCACTTT	CASSEGGNYKSPLHF
TRBJ2-3	16	TRBD2	TRBV10-3	.	TGTGCCATCAGGAGCGGGGGGATAGCTAGCACAGATACGCAGTATTTT	CAIRSGGIASTDTQYF
TRBJ2-5	13	.	TRBV2	few	TGTGCCAGCAGTGCCGGGGGCGGCGAGACCCAGTACTTC	CASSAGGGETQYF
TRBJ2-7	16	TRBD2	TRBV12-3/TRBV12-4	many	TGTGCCAGCAGCCCGGGGAGAACTAGCGGGACCTACGAGCAGTACTTC	CASSPGRTSGTYEQYF
TRBJ2-3	16	TRBD2	TRBV12-3/TRBV12-4	.	TGTGCCAGCAGTAAATACCTAGCGGGGGGGGCAGATACGCAGTATTTT	CASSKYLAGGADTQYF
TRBJ2-1	15	.	TRBV5-6	.	TGTGCCAGCAGCCCCAGAGAAGGACGGAGGTACGAGCAGTTCTTC	CASSPREGRRYEQFF
TRBJ1-3	14	.	TRBV12-3/TRBV12-4	.	TGTGCCAGCAGTACTTGGACAGTAGGAAACACCATATATTTT	CASSTWTVGNTIYF
TRBJ1-1	11	.	TRBV12-3/TRBV12-4	.	TGTGCCAGCAGCCTCCGGGAAGAAGCTTTCTTT	CASSLREEAFF
TRBJ1-6	14	.	TRBV12-3/TRBV12-4	many	TGTGCCAGCAGCCAAACAGGGTACAATTCACCCCTCCACTTT	CASSQTGYNSPLHF
TRBJ2-4	14	.	TRBV7-2	few	TGTGCCAGCAGCGAAAGGGCAGGGAACAACATTCAGTACTTC	CASSERAGNNIQYF
TRBJ2-5	15	.	TRBV10-3	few	TGTGCCATCAGTGAGTCGAGGCGATCTCAAGAGACCCAGTACTTC	CAISESRRSQETQYF
TRBJ2-5	14	.	TRBV7-9	.	TGTGCCAGCAGCTGGGGACCAACCCAAGAGACCCAGTACTTC	CASSWGPTQETQYF